The entry below describes one T cell receptor beta chain. Its antigen is not identified. These data are taken from a study of cytomegalovirus exposure and HLA in healthy donors. General study findings and limits: Common viral pathogens (according to a later analysis) appeared linked to several of the most significant clusters. What a later analysis reportedly showed was that an Asian-associated ancestry cluster had fewer N-insertions than the approximately 700-donor mean. The authors enumerated 150 to 200 TCR beta chains as linked to cytomegalovirus.

The V gene's germline CDR1 is DFQATT and CDR2 SNEGSKA (reference sequence). V gave up 4 bases and J gave up 3 bases, with 6 bases separating them. The CDR3 loop spans 11 amino acids. Amplification used 60 Vbeta primers and 13 Jbeta primers. The method was immunoSEQ multiplex PCR; TCRdb's version includes in-frame clones alone and lacks a portion of them. Its table records roughly 200,000 clones. Sequenced: PBMCs. The chain has TRBV20-1 and TRBJ1-1; D is unclear. The clonotype comes from a girl between 2 and 10 years old in good health and CMV-seropositive. The CDR3 nucleotides read TGCAGTGCTACCGTTGACACTGAAGCTTTCTTT. Translating gives CSATVDTEAFF.